The rows below give T cell receptor beta chains drawn from one sample of a study of response to subunit inactivated influenza vaccine. A single record per CDR3 protein comes from TCRdb applying MiXCR to the RT-PCR reads. The sample lists 650,000 to 800,000 distinct CDR3 sequences; less than 20% were seen once. The sample consisted of PBMCs from blood, taken around 5 days after vaccination. The source of these receptors is a man aged 45-65 years who received an inactivated influenza vaccine. Both conserved end residues are part of each CDR3. The D gene is left open where the match is weak. The size of a clone is reported for some rows only, either as once, few or many, or as a class for expanded clones.

abundance	v_gene	d_gene	j_gene	CDR3nt	CDR3aa
-	TRBV18	-	TRBJ2-7	TGTGCCAGCTCACCCGTACAAGAAAGCTACGAGCAGTACTTC	CASSPVQESYEQYF
few	TRBV7-9	TRBD1	TRBJ1-2	TGTGCCAGCAGCTACCGGGACAGGGGAGGCTATGGCTACACCTTC	CASSYRDRGGYGYTF
once	TRBV20-1	-	TRBJ1-4	TGCAGTGCTAGAGATAACAGAACAACTAATGAAAAACTGTTTTTT	CSARDNRTTNEKLFF
-	TRBV7-2	-	TRBJ2-2	TGTGCCAGCAGCTTATTGGGTCGAACCGGGGAGCTGTTTTTT	CASSLLGRTGELFF
few	TRBV10-3	-	TRBJ2-2	TGTGCCATCAGTGGGAGGGAATCCACCGGGGAGCTGTTTTTT	CAISGRESTGELFF
-	TRBV6-1	-	TRBJ1-4	TGTGCCAGCAGTCGCGGGGCAACTAATGAAAAACTGTTTTTT	CASSRGATNEKLFF
-	TRBV2	TRBD2	TRBJ2-3	TGTGCCAGCAGTGGGGACTACCAGGACACAGATACGCAGTATTTT	CASSGDYQDTDTQYF
few	TRBV29-1	-	TRBJ1-5	TGCAGCGTTGTGGAGGCGGGGAACCAGCCCCAGCATTTT	CSVVEAGNQPQHF
few	TRBV7-2	-	TRBJ2-2	TGTGCCAGCAGCTTACGGGGAGTTCTTAACACCGGGGAGCTGTTTTTT	CASSLRGVLNTGELFF
many	TRBV5-1	-	TRBJ1-1	TGTGCCAGCAGTTTAGGAACCGGTACTGAAGCTTTCTTT	CASSLGTGTEAFF
-	TRBV12-3/TRBV12-4	TRBD1	TRBJ2-1	TGTGCCAGCAGTCTCCCGGGACAGGGTGTTGGGGAGCAGTCCTTC	CASSLPGQGVGEQSF
once	TRBV7-9	TRBD1	TRBJ2-7	TGTGCCAGCAGCTTAGCGGGGACAGGGGCCAGCCAGTACTTC	CASSLAGTGASQYF
-	TRBV9	-	TRBJ1-6	TGTGCCAGCAGCGTAGGTGCAGGAGAGTATAATTCACCCCTCCACTTT	CASSVGAGEYNSPLHF
-	TRBV6-1	TRBD1	TRBJ1-2	TGTGCCAGCAGTACCCGGACAGGGGGACATGGCTACACCTTC	CASSTRTGGHGYTF
few	TRBV4-3	-	TRBJ2-1	TGCGCCAGCAGCCAAGAGGGAGCTGGCCTGCGGGGCGATGAGCAGTTCTTC	CASSQEGAGLRGDEQFF
-	TRBV20-1	-	TRBJ2-7	TGCAGTGCTAGACCCAACTCCTACGAGCAGTACTTC	CSARPNSYEQYF
-	TRBV5-1	-	TRBJ2-4	TGCGCCAGCAGCTTGCGACTCGGCAAAAACATTCAGTACTTC	CASSLRLGKNIQYF
few	TRBV5-1	-	TRBJ2-7	TGTGCCAGCAGCCTCGACGGGGGCTCCTACGAGCAGTACTTC	CASSLDGGSYEQYF
few	TRBV20-1	-	TRBJ2-3	TGCAGTGCTAGTGAGGAGCGGGTCGGGACAGATACGCAGTATTTT	CSASEERVGTDTQYF
few	TRBV24-1	TRBD1	TRBJ2-7	TGTGCCACCAGTGATCCACGGACAGGGATCGACTACGAGCAGTACTTC	CATSDPRTGIDYEQYF
many	TRBV7-7	-	TRBJ2-1	TGTGCTAGCAGCTTACCCCGGGACATGAAACACAATGAGCAGTTCTTC	CASSLPRDMKHNEQFF
few	TRBV7-3	TRBD2	TRBJ2-3	TGTGCCAGCAGCACCGGGACTAGCCCTTCAGATACGCAGTATTTT	CASSTGTSPSDTQYF
-	TRBV29-1	-	TRBJ2-1	TGCAGCGTTGGTCGCTCAGGGGCCTACAATGAGCAGTTCTTC	CSVGRSGAYNEQFF
-	TRBV12-3/TRBV12-4	TRBD1	TRBJ1-2	TGTGCCAGCAGTTCTCCGGCGGGACAGGGATCTGGCTACACCTTC	CASSSPAGQGSGYTF
-	TRBV7-9	-	TRBJ2-4	TGTGCCAGCAGCTTAGATGGGGCCTCAGCCAAAAACATTCAGTACTTC	CASSLDGASAKNIQYF
-	TRBV7-9	TRBD1	TRBJ1-1	TGTGCCAGCAGCGTGACAGGGACGATGAACACTGAAGCTTTCTTT	CASSVTGTMNTEAFF